Here is one T cell receptor beta chain with its context. This entry comes from a study of blood T cell repertoires in COVID-19. Study in general: Samples representing acute and convalescent COVID-19 were sourced from the United States, Italy and Spain. Sample material is recorded as cDNA or gDNA derived from T cells, B-cell-depleted T cells, or PBMCs.

V lost 4 bases, J lost 0 bases, and 11 bases lay in between. Germline lookup yields CDR1 SGHNT and CDR2 YYREEE (reference sequence). CDR3 size: 15 residues. In the original processing: Cell counts per sample came from amplifying reference gene primers. This table comes from immunoSEQ multiplex PCR, and its TCRdb copy is limited to in-frame clones, with some not included. The D gene and trimming were derived from the DNA, and the V and J assignments and clone size from that table. This sample carries 170,000 or so clones, around 83% of them seen once, and the ten largest clones take 7%. The sequenced sample consisted of peripheral blood. This clonotype originated in a man in his forties or fifties with active or convalescent COVID-19. The rearrangement links TRBV5-4 to TRBJ2-1; perhaps TRBD2 as D (5 bases). CDR3 loop: CASSAPGSSYNEQFF. CDR3 nucleotides: TGTGCCAGCAGCGCCCCGGGGAGCTCCTACAATGAGCAGTTCTTC.